This is a list of T cell receptor beta chains from one sample in a study of cytomegalovirus exposure and HLA in healthy donors. Using immunoSEQ multiplex PCR, the repertoire was profiled, and TCRdb retains in-frame clones only, with some absent. The data show more than 95,000 clones, with around 9.1% seen just once and 5.5% to 7.5% held by the top ten. The sequenced sample consisted of PBMCs. The receptors were gathered from a man aged 35 to 55 in good health and CMV-seropositive. The CDR3 runs from the conserved cysteine through the conserved F or W. D genes are given only for firm matches.

TRBV7-9	-	CASSLFGGQETQYF
TRBV7-9	TRBD2	CASRLGASGRFGELFF
TRBV5-1	-	CASTPESRTDTQYF
TRBV6-1	TRBD2	CASSRSSGRFNEQFF
TRBV5-5	-	CASSVIGDAGWEAFF
TRBV20-1	TRBD2	CSGLAGYEQYF
TRBV6-5	-	CASTRGDEQFF
TRBV5-4	TRBD2	CASSRGLAGDYEQYF
TRBV6-7	TRBD1	CASSSRTGVTGELFF
TRBV7-2	TRBD2	CASSSGTSNKVQYF
TRBV5-8	TRBD1	CASSKRQGRVTGELFF
TRBV9	TRBD1	CASSLRQGASETQYF
TRBV4-2	-	CASSPRTHYGYEQYF
TRBV7-3	TRBD2	CASSLTQTSGRAGELFF
TRBV7-3	TRBD2	CASSSAGREGRETQYF
TRBV7-3	TRBD2	CASSLTGSAGNNEQFF
TRBV2	-	CASCNRYMNTEAFF
TRBV6-1	-	CASSEVGGAGGYTF
TRBV7-2	-	CASIRAQSLSYNEQFF
TRBV4-1	TRBD1	CASSPVRQGNEKLFF
TRBV7-8	TRBD2	CASSGRRGISTDTQYF
TRBV7-6	TRBD2	CASSASSGNSYEQYF
TRBV5-8	-	CASSLFQEGRPQHF
TRBV6-5	TRBD1	CASSYSNRGSNQPQHF
TRBV28	TRBD2	CASGRLAGYTDTQYF
TRBV7-2	-	CASSLPRRYEQYF
TRBV5-1	-	CASSSNNEQFF
TRBV7-9	-	CASSHTWGESTNEQFF
TRBV9	TRBD2	CASSPSGSDREQYF
TRBV7-9	TRBD1	CASSQGQGVGNTIYF
TRBV7-9	-	CASSPTEVPYEQYF
TRBV6-1	TRBD2	CASSGISGRALVFRTDTQYF
TRBV27	TRBD2	CASSLFARGGRAVDTQYF
TRBV7-3	TRBD2	CASSFRTSGGGELFF
TRBV14	TRBD2	CASSPGTSIFF
TRBV29-1	TRBD1	CSVVLGQGADGYTF
TRBV5-4	TRBD1	CASSSGQQETQYF
TRBV7-3	TRBD2	CASSLWGGETQYF
TRBV18	TRBD2	CAGSPGRGGDSGTQYF
TRBV20-1	-	CSAGKNTEAFF